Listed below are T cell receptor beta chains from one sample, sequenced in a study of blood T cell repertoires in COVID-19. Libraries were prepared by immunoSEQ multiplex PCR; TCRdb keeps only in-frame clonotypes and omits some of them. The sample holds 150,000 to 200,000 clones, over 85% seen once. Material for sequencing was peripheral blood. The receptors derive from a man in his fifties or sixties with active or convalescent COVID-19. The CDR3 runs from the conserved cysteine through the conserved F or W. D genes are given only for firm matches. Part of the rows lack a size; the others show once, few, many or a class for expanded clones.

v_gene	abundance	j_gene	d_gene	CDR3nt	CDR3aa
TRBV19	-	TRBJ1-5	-	TGTGCCAGTAGTACGGGGACACGGGATCAGCCCCAGCATTTT	CASSTGTRDQPQHF
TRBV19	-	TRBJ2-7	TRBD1	TGTGCCAGTAAGGGGACAGATACCTACGAGCAGTACTTC	CASKGTDTYEQYF
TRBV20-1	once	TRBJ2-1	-	TGCAGTGCCAAGCGTGATGAGCAGTTCTTC	CSAKRDEQFF
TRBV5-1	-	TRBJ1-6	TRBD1	TGCGCCAGCAGCTTCCGAGACAGGGGGAATTCACCCCTCCACTTT	CASSFRDRGNSPLHF
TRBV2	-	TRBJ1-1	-	TGTGCCAGCATAAGGCAGGGTTTGAACACTGAAGCTTTCTTT	CASIRQGLNTEAFF
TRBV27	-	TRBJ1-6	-	TGTGCCACGAAATTCTCAGGGGAGTCTTCACCCCTCCACTTT	CATKFSGESSPLHF
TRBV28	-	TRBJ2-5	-	TGTGCCAGCTCACTGGACGGGGGGCGGGAGACCCAGTACTTC	CASSLDGGRETQYF
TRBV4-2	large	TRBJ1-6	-	TGTGCCAGCAGCCAAGACATTTTAGAGCCCCTCCACTTT	CASSQDILEPLHF
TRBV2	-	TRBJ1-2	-	TGTGCCAGCGGTCCGGTGGGCGGGAGCTACACCTTC	CASGPVGGSYTF
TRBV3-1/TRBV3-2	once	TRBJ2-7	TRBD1	TGTGCCAGCAGCAAGGACAGGGTGGGTGAATACGAGCAGTACTTC	CASSKDRVGEYEQYF
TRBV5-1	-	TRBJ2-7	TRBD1	TGCGCCAGCAGCCCCTACCGGACAGGGGGCTCCAACGAGCAGTACTTC	CASSPYRTGGSNEQYF
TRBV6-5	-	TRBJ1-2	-	TGTGCCAGCAGTTATTTGTCTACCTATGGCTACACCTTC	CASSYLSTYGYTF
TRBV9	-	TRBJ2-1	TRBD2	TGTGCCAGCAGCCTCGATCTAGCGGGGGGGCGTAATGAGCAGTTCTTC	CASSLDLAGGRNEQFF
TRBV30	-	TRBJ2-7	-	TGTGCCTCTAGGACTTTCTCCTACGAGCAGTACTTC	CASRTFSYEQYF
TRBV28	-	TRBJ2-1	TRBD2	TGTGCCAGCAGTTTAACCCGGACTAGCGGCAACAATGAGCAGTTCTTC	CASSLTRTSGNNEQFF
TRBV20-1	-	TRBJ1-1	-	TGCAGTGCCCCGGGGGGTACTGAAGCTTTCTTT	CSAPGGTEAFF
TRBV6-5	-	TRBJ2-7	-	TGTGCCAGCGTTTCGGGACATTTTTACGAGCAGTACTTC	CASVSGHFYEQYF
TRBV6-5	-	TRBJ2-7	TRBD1	TGTGCCAGCAGTTACGACAGGGGGCCTTTTTACGAGCAGTACTTC	CASSYDRGPFYEQYF
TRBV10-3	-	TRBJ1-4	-	TGTGCCATCAGTGAAGGCAGGGCGCGAACTAATGAAAAACTGTTTTTT	CAISEGRARTNEKLFF
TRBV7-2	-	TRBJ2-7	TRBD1	TGTGCCAGCAGCTCGCCGGGACAGGGGATCTACGAGCAGTACTTC	CASSSPGQGIYEQYF
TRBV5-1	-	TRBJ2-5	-	TGCGCCAGCAGCTTGGTAGGCCGGGAAAGGGGGGAGACCCAGTACTTC	CASSLVGRERGETQYF
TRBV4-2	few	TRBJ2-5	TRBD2	TGTGCCAGCAGCCAAGCTGGCGGGGGGGCCACAGAGACCCAGTACTTC	CASSQAGGGATETQYF
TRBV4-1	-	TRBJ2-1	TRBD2	TGCGCCAGCAGCCAAGGTGGGACTAGCGGGAGTTCTAATGAGCAGTTCTTC	CASSQGGTSGSSNEQFF
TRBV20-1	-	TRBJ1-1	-	TGCAGTGCTAGTTCCACAGGGACGGACACTGAAGCTTTCTTT	CSASSTGTDTEAFF
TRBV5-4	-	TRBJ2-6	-	TGTGCCAGCAGCTCCCAGGGTTCTGGGGCCAACGTCCTGACTTTC	CASSSQGSGANVLTF
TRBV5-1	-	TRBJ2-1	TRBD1	TGCGCCAGCAGCTTGGTAGCGGACAGGGACAATGAGCAGTTCTTC	CASSLVADRDNEQFF
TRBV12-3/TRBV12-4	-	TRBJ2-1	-	TGTGCCAGCAGTTTAGAAGGGACTTTAGAGCAGTTCTTC	CASSLEGTLEQFF
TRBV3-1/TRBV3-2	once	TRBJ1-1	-	TGTGCCAGCAGCCAGGGCGGAGGGGTTGACACTGAAGCTTTCTTT	CASSQGGGVDTEAFF
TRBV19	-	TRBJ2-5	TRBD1	TGTGCCAGTAGTAGACAGGGCCACCAAGAGACCCAGTACTTC	CASSRQGHQETQYF
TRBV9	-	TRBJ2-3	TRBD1	TGTGCCAGCAGCGGACAGGGGGCAGTAAACACAGATACGCAGTATTTT	CASSGQGAVNTDTQYF
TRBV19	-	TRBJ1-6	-	TGTGCCAGTAGTATCGCGGGTCCCGCCTATAATTCACCCCTCCACTTT	CASSIAGPAYNSPLHF
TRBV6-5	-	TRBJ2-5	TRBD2	TGTGCCAGCAGTTACTTGGGACTAGCGGGGGGGACCCAGTACTTC	CASSYLGLAGGTQYF
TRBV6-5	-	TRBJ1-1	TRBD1	TGTGCCAGCAGTTACTCCGGGACAGGTATAAACACTGAAGCTTTCTTT	CASSYSGTGINTEAFF
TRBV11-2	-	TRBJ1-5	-	TGTGCCAGCAGCTCTCTAACAGGGAGCAATCAGCCCCAGCATTTT	CASSSLTGSNQPQHF
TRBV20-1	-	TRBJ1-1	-	TGCAGTGCCAGACTCCCACTTGAAGCTTTCTTT	CSARLPLEAFF
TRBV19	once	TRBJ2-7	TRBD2	TGTGCCACCATGTGGGCTAGCGGGAGTGGAGAGCAGTACTTC	CATMWASGSGEQYF